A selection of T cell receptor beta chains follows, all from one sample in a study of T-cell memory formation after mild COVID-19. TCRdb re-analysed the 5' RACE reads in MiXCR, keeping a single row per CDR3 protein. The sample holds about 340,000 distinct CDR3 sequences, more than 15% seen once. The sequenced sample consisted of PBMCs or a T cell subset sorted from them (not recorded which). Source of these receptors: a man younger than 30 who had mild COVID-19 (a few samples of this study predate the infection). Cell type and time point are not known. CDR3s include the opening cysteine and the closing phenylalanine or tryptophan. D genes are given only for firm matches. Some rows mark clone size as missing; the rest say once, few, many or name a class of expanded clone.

cdr3_aa: CASSPTDSPYEQYF
cdr3_nt: TGTGCCAGCAGCCCAACGGACAGCCCCTACGAGCAGTACTTC
clone_size: .
d_call: .
j_call: TRBJ2-7
v_call: TRBV9

cdr3_aa: CSAPAPGVETQYF
cdr3_nt: TGCAGTGCTCCCGCCCCGGGGGTAGAGACCCAGTACTTC
clone_size: .
d_call: .
j_call: TRBJ2-5
v_call: TRBV20-1

cdr3_aa: CASSPHRGQNTEAFF
cdr3_nt: TGTGCCAGCAGTCCCCACAGGGGACAGAACACTGAAGCTTTCTTT
clone_size: few
d_call: TRBD1
j_call: TRBJ1-1
v_call: TRBV12-3/TRBV12-4

cdr3_aa: CAWSVRGMNTEAFF
cdr3_nt: TGTGCCTGGAGTGTTCGAGGAATGAACACTGAAGCTTTCTTT
clone_size: few
d_call: .
j_call: TRBJ1-1
v_call: TRBV30

cdr3_aa: CASSEFVSGYTF
cdr3_nt: TGTGCCAGCAGTGAATTTGTGAGCGGCTACACCTTC
clone_size: .
d_call: .
j_call: TRBJ1-2
v_call: TRBV2

cdr3_aa: CSAREGGQGSYNEQFF
cdr3_nt: TGCAGTGCTAGAGAGGGTGGGCAGGGATCCTACAATGAGCAGTTCTTC
clone_size: .
d_call: .
j_call: TRBJ2-1
v_call: TRBV20-1

cdr3_aa: CASSPRGPQNSPLHF
cdr3_nt: TGTGCCAGCTCCCCACGGGGTCCCCAAAATTCACCCCTCCACTTT
clone_size: .
d_call: .
j_call: TRBJ1-6
v_call: TRBV18

cdr3_aa: CASTKSETQYF
cdr3_nt: TGTGCCAGCACCAAATCGGAGACCCAGTACTTC
clone_size: .
d_call: .
j_call: TRBJ2-5
v_call: TRBV7-2

cdr3_aa: CASSQLTNRGRGYEQYF
cdr3_nt: TGCGCCAGCAGCCAACTCACAAACAGGGGAAGGGGCTACGAGCAGTACTTC
clone_size: few
d_call: TRBD1
j_call: TRBJ2-7
v_call: TRBV4-1

cdr3_aa: CASSPLRPGGYTF
cdr3_nt: TGTGCCAGCAGCCCTCTCCGACCGGGTGGCTACACCTTC
clone_size: .
d_call: .
j_call: TRBJ1-2
v_call: TRBV7-2

cdr3_aa: CASSPQGTGEETQYF
cdr3_nt: TGTGCCAGCAGCCCTCAAGGGACAGGGGAAGAGACCCAGTACTTC
clone_size: few
d_call: TRBD1
j_call: TRBJ2-5
v_call: TRBV9

cdr3_aa: CASSPAGGADGEAFF
cdr3_nt: TGTGCCAGCAGCCCGGCGGGTGGGGCTGACGGTGAAGCTTTCTTT
clone_size: few
d_call: .
j_call: TRBJ1-1
v_call: TRBV5-4

cdr3_aa: CASSPSQSQGDAFF
cdr3_nt: TGTGCCAGCAGCCCCTCCCAATCACAGGGGGATGCTTTCTTT
clone_size: .
d_call: TRBD1
j_call: TRBJ1-1
v_call: TRBV7-2

cdr3_aa: CASSYTQGGGYTF
cdr3_nt: TGTGCCAGCAGTTATACACAGGGGGGAGGCTACACCTTC
clone_size: few
d_call: TRBD1
j_call: TRBJ1-2
v_call: TRBV6-5

cdr3_aa: CASSPDTYTEAFF
cdr3_nt: TGTGCCAGCAGCCCTGACACTTACACTGAAGCTTTCTTT
clone_size: few
d_call: .
j_call: TRBJ1-1
v_call: TRBV7-2

cdr3_aa: CASTEEAGANIQYF
cdr3_nt: TGTGCCAGCACTGAGGAGGCAGGGGCGAACATTCAGTACTTC
clone_size: many
d_call: .
j_call: TRBJ2-4
v_call: TRBV2

cdr3_aa: CSASPIGEAADTQYF
cdr3_nt: TGCAGTGCTAGTCCCATCGGGGAGGCCGCAGATACGCAGTATTTT
clone_size: .
d_call: .
j_call: TRBJ2-3
v_call: TRBV20-1

cdr3_aa: CASSLGQGEEKLFF
cdr3_nt: TGCGCCAGCAGCTTAGGCCAGGGAGAGGAAAAACTGTTTTTT
clone_size: few
d_call: .
j_call: TRBJ1-4
v_call: TRBV5-1

cdr3_aa: CASRTGSEVETQYF
cdr3_nt: TGTGCCAGTAGGACAGGGTCGGAGGTGGAGACCCAGTACTTC
clone_size: .
d_call: TRBD1
j_call: TRBJ2-5
v_call: TRBV7-2

cdr3_aa: CASSLLAGDFTGELFF
cdr3_nt: TGTGCCAGCAGCTTACTAGCGGGGGATTTCACCGGGGAGCTGTTTTTT
clone_size: .
d_call: TRBD2
j_call: TRBJ2-2
v_call: TRBV11-2

cdr3_aa: CSAPRPETEAFF
cdr3_nt: TGCAGTGCGCCCAGGCCGGAGACTGAAGCTTTCTTT
clone_size: few
d_call: .
j_call: TRBJ1-1
v_call: TRBV20-1

cdr3_aa: CASSPRRTSGGYNEQFF
cdr3_nt: TGTGCCAGCTCACCGCGACGGACTAGCGGGGGCTACAATGAGCAGTTCTTC
clone_size: .
d_call: TRBD2
j_call: TRBJ2-1
v_call: TRBV18